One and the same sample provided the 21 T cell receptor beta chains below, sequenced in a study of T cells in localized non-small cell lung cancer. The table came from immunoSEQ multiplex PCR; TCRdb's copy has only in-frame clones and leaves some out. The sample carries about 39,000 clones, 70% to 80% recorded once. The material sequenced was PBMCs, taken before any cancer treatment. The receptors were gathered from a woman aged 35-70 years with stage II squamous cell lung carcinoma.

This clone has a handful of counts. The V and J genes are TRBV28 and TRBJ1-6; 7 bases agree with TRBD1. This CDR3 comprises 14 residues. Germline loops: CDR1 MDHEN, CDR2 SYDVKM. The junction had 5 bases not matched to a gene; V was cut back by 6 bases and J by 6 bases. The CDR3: CASSTTGTNSPLHF. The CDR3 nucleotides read TGTGCCAGCAGCACGACAGGGACTAATTCACCCCTCCACTTT.

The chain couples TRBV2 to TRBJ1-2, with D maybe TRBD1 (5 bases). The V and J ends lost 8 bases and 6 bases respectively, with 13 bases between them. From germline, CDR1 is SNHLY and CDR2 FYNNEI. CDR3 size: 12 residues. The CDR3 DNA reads TGTGCCAGCGGGGAGAGGGACGATGGCTACACCTTC. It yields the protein CASGERDDGYTF.

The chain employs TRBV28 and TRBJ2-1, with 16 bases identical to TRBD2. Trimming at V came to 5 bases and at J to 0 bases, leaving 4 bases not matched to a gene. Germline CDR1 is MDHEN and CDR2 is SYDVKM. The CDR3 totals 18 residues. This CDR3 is CASSPGLAGGPSYNEQFF. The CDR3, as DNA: TGTGCCAGCAGTCCGGGACTAGCGGGGGGGCCCTCCTACAATGAGCAGTTCTTC.

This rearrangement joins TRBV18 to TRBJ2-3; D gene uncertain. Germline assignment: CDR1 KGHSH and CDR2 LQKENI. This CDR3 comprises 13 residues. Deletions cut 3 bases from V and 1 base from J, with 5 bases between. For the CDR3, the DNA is TGTGCCAGCTCACCTGGAGGCACAGATACGCAGTATTTT. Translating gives CASSPGGTDTQYF.

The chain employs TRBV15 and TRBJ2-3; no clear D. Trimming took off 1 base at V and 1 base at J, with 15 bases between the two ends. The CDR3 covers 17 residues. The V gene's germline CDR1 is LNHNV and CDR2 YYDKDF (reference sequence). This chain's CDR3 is CATSRGRRVLGTDTQYF. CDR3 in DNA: TGTGCCACCAGCAGAGGCCGCCGGGTTCTGGGCACAGATACGCAGTATTTT. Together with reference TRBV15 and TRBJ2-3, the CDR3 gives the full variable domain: DAMVIQNPRYQVTQFGKPVTLSCSQTLNHNVMYWYQQKSSQAPKLLFHYYDKDFNNEADTPDNFQSRRPNTSFCFLDIRSPGLGDTAMYLCATSRGRRVLGTDTQYFGPGTRLTVL.

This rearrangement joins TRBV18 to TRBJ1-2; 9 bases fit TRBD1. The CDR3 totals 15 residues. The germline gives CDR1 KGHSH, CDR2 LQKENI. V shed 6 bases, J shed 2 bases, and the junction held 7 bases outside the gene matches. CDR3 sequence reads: CASSPGTGNNYGYTF. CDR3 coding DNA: TGTGCCAGCTCCCCGGGGACAGGGAACAACTATGGCTACACCTTC.

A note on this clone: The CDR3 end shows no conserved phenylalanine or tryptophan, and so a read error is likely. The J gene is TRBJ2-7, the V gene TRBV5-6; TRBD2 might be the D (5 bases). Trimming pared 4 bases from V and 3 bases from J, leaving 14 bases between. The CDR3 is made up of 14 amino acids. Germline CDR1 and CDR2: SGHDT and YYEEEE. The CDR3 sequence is CASSLSGGSYEQYS. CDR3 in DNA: TGTGCCAGCAGCCTAAGCGGCGGCAGCTACGAGCAGTACTCC.

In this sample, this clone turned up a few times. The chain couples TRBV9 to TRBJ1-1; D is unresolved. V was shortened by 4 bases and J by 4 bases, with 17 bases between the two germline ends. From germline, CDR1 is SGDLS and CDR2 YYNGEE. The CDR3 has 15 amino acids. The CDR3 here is CASSTSAEGLTEAFF. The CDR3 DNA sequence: TGTGCCAGCAGCACGTCCGCGGAAGGGCTCACTGAAGCTTTCTTT.

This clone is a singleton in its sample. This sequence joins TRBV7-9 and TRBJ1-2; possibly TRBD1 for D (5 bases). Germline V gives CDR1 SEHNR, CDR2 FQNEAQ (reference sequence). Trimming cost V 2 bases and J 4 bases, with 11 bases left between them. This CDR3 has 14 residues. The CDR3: CASSLLGDSYGYTF. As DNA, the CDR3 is TGTGCCAGCAGCTTACTGGGGGACTCCTATGGCTACACCTTC.

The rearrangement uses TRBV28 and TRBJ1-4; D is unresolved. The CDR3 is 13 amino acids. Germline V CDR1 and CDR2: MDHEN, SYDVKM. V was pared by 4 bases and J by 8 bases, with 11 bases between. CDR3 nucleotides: TGTGCCAGCAGTTCCCCCCCCGTGGAAAAACTGTTTTTT. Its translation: CASSSPPVEKLFF.

CDR3 protein: CASSLKAEETQYF. For the CDR3, the DNA is TGTGCCAGCAGCTTAAAAGCGGAAGAGACCCAGTACTTC. The rearrangement uses TRBV7-9 and TRBJ2-5; D is possibly TRBD2 (5 bases). The CDR3 contains 13 residues. Trimming took off 2 bases at V and 3 bases at J, with 7 bases between the two ends. Germline CDR1 SEHNR, CDR2 FQNEAQ (reference sequence).

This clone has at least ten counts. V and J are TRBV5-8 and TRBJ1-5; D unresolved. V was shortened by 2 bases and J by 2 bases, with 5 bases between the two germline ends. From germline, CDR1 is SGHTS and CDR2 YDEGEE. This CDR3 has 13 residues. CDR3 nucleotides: TGTGCCAGCAGCTTATTTGGCAATCAGCCCCAGCATTTT. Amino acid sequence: CASSLFGNQPQHF.

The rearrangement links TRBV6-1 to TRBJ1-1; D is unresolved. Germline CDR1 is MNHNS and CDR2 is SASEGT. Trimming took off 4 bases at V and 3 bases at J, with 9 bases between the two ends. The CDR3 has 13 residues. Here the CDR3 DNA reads TGTGCCAGCAGTGCGACGGAGGACACTGAAGCTTTCTTT. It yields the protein CASSATEDTEAFF.

Here the CDR3 DNA reads TGTGCCAGCAGTGCCGTCTCCTACGAGCAGTACGTC. Translation: CASSAVSYEQYV. V usage is TRBV6-1 and J usage is TRBJ2-7; D not resolved. CDR1 MNHNS and CDR2 SASEGT come from the germline V gene. Trimming removed 4 bases at V and 0 bases at J, with 4 bases between. The CDR3 runs 12 residues.

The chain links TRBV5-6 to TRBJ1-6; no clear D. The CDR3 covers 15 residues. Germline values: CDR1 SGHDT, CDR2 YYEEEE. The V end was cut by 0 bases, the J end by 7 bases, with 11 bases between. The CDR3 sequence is CASSLGGWSNSPLHF. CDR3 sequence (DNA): TGTGCCAGCAGCTTGGGAGGGTGGTCGAATTCACCCCTCCACTTT.

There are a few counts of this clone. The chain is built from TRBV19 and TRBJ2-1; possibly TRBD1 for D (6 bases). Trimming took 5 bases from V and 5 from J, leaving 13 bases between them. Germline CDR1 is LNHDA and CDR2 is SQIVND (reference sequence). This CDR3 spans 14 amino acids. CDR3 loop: CASSARTANNEQFF. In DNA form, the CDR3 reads TGTGCCAGTAGTGCCAGGACAGCCAACAATGAGCAGTTCTTC.

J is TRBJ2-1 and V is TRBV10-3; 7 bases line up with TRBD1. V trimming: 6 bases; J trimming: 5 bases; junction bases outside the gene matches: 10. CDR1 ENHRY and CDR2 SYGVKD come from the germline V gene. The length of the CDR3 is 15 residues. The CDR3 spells CAIRSGTEHHNEQFF. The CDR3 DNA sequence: TGTGCCATCAGATCCGGGACAGAACATCACAATGAGCAGTTCTTC.

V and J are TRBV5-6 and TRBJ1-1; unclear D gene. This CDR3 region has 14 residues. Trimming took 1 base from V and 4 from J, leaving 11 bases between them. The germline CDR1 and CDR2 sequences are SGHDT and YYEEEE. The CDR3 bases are TGTGCCAGCAGCTTGACGAGGGTTCGCACTGAAGCTTTCTTT. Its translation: CASSLTRVRTEAFF.

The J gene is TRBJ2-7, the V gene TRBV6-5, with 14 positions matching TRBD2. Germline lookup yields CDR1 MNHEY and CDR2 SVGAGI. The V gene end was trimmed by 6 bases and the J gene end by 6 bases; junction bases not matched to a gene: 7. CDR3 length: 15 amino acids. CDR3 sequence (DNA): TGTGCCAGCAGAGGGGGGACTAGCGGGAGTGTCGAGCAGTACTTC. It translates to CASRGGTSGSVEQYF.

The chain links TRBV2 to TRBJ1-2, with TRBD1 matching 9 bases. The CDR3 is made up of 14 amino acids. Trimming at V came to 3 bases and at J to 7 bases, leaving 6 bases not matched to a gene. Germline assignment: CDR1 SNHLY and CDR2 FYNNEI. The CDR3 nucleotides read TGTGCCAGCAGTGAGGAGACAGGGGGACTTGGCTACACCTTC. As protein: CASSEETGGLGYTF.

CDR3 loop: CASSGGSGETQYF. The CDR3 DNA reads TGCGCCAGCAGCGGGGGCAGCGGGGAGACCCAGTACTTC. The chain recombines TRBV5-1 with TRBJ2-5; D may be TRBD1 or TRBD2 (6 bases each). This CDR3 contains 13 residues. CDR1 and CDR2 (germline): SGHRS, YFSETQ. Trimming took 4 bases from V and 5 from J, leaving 12 bases between them.